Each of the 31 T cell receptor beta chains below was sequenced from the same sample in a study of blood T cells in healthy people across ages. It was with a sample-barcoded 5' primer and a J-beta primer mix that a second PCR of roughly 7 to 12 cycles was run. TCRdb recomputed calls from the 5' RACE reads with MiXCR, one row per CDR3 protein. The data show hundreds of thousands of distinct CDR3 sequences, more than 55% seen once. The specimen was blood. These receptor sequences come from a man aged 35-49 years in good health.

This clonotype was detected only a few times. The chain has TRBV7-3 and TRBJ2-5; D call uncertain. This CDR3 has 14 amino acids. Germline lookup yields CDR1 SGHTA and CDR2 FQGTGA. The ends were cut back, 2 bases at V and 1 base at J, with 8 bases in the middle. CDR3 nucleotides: TGTGCCAGCAGCTTAGGAATGGGCCAAGAGACCCAGTACTTC. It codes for CASSLGMGQETQYF.

The CDR3 reads CASSPQPTNYGYTF. The CDR3 region has the DNA TGCGCCAGCAGCCCCCAACCTACTAACTATGGCTACACCTTC. The chain recombines TRBV5-1 with TRBJ1-2; no reliable D call. Germline V gives CDR1 SGHRS, CDR2 YFSETQ. The CDR3 has 14 amino acids. Trimming took 4 bases from V and 0 from J, leaving 10 bases between them.

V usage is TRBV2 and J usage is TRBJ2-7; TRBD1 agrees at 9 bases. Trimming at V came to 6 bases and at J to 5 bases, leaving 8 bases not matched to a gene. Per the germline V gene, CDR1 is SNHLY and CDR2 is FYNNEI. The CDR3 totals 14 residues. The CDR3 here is CASREPRDRDEQYF. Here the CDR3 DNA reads TGTGCCAGCAGGGAACCGCGGGACAGGGACGAGCAGTACTTC.

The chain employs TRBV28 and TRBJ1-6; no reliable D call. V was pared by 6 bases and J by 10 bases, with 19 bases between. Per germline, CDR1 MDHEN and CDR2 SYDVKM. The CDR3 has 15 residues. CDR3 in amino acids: CASSTYPTGVSPLHF. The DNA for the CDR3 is TGTGCCAGCAGCACGTACCCCACGGGAGTCTCACCCCTCCACTTT.

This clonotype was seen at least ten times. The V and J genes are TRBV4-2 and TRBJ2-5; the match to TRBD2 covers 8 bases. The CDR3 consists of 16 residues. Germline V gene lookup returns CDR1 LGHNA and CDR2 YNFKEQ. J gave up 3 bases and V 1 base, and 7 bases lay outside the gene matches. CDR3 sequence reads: CASSQGIPAGEETQYF. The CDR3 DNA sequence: TGTGCCAGCAGCCAAGGGATCCCAGCGGGAGAAGAGACCCAGTACTTC.

Here the CDR3 reads CSVDGGRRGEQFF. For the CDR3, the DNA is TGCAGCGTTGACGGCGGGAGAAGGGGTGAGCAGTTCTTC. The genes are TRBV29-1 and TRBJ2-1, with 7 bases matching TRBD2. The CDR3 runs to 13 residues. J was trimmed by 9 bases and V by 3 bases; bases with no gene match: 8. From germline, CDR1 is SQVTM and CDR2 ANQGSEA.

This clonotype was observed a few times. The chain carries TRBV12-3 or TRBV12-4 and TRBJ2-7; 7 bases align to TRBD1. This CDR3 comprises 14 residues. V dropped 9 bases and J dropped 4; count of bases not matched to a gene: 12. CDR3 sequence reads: CASSAGTDGYEQYF. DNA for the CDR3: TGTGCCAGTAGTGCCGGGACAGACGGGTACGAGCAGTACTTC.

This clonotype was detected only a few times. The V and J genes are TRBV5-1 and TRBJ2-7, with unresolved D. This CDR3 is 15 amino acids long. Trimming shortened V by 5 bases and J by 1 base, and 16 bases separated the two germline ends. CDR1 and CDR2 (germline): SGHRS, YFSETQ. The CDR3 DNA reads TGCGCCAGCAGGGACGCAGAACATAAGTCCTACGAGCAGTACTTC. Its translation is CASRDAEHKSYEQYF.

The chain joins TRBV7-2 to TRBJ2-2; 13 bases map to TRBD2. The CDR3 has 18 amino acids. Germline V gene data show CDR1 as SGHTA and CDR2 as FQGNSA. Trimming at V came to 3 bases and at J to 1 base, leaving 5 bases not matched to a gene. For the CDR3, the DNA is TGTGCCAGCAGCTTCCTGGGACTAGCGGGAAGGAACACCGGGGAGCTGTTTTTT. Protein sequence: CASSFLGLAGRNTGELFF.

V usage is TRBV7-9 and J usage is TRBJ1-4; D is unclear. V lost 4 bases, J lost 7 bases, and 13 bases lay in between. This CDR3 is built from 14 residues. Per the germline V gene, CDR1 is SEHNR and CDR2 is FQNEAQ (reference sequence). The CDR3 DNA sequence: TGTGCCAGCAGCTCTCCCCCGATGGCTGAAAAACTGTTTTTT. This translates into CASSSPPMAEKLFF. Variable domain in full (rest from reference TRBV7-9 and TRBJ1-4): DTGVSQNPRHKITKRGQNVTFRCDPISEHNRLYWYRQTLGQGPEFLTYFQNEAQLEKSRLLSDRFSAERPKGSFSTLEIQRTEQGDSAMYLCASSSPPMAEKLFFGSGTQLSVL.

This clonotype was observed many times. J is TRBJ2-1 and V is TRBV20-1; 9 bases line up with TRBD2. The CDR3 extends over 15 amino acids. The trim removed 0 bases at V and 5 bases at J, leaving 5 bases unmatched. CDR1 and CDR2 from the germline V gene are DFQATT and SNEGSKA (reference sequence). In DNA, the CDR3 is TGCAGTGCTAGAGATGGTGCTAGCGGGAACAATGAGCAGTTCTTC. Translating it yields CSARDGASGNNEQFF.

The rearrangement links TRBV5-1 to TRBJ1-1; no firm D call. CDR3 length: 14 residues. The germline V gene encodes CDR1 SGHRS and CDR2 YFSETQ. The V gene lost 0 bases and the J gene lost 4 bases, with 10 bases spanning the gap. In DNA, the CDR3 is TGCGCCAGCAGCTTGGTGGGGATGGGCACTGAAGCTTTCTTT. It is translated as CASSLVGMGTEAFF.

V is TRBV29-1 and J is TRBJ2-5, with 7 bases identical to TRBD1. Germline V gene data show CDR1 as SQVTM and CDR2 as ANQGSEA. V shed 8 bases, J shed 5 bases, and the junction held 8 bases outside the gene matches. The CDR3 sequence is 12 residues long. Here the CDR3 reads CSHYHRGETQYF. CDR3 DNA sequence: TGCAGCCACTATCACAGGGGTGAGACCCAGTACTTC.

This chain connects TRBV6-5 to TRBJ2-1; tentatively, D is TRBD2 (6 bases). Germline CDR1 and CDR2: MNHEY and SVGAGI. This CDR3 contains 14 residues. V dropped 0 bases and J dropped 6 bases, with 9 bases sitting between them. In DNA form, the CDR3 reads TGTGCCAGCAGTTACTCTTCCGGGGGCAATGAGCAGTTCTTC. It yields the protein CASSYSSGGNEQFF.

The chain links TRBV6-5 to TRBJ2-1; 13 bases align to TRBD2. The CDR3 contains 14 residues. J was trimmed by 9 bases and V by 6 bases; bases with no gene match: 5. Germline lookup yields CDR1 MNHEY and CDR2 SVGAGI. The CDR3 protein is CASRRLAGGGEQFF. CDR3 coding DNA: TGTGCCAGCAGACGACTAGCGGGAGGTGGTGAGCAGTTCTTC.

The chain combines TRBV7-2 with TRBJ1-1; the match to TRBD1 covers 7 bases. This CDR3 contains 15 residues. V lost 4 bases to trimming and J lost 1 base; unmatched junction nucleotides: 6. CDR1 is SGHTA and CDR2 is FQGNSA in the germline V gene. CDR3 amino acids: CASSSRQGQNTEAFF. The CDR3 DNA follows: TGTGCCAGCAGCTCTCGACAGGGCCAGAACACTGAAGCTTTCTTT.

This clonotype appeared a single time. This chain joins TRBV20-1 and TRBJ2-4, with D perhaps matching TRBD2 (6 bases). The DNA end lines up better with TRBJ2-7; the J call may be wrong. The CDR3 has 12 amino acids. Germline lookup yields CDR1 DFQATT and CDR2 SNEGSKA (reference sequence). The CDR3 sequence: CSGSGPTYEQYF. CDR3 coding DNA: TGCAGTGGCAGCGGGCCAACCTACGAGCAGTACTTC.

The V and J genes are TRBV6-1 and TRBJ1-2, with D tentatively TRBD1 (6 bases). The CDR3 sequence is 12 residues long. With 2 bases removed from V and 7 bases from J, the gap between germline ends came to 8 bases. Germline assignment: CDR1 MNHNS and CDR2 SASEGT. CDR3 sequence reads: CASSEWGLGYTF. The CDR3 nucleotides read TGTGCCAGCAGTGAATGGGGGCTTGGCTACACCTTC.

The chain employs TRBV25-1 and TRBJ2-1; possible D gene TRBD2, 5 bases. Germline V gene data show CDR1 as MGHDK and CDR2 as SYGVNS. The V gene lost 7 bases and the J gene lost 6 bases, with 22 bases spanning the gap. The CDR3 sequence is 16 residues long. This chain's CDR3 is CASTPIGESMFNEQFF. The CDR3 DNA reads TGTGCCAGCACCCCGATCGGGGAGTCTATGTTCAATGAGCAGTTCTTC.

The CDR3 DNA reads TGTGCCAGCAGCTTAGGGGGATCCCTCTACGAGCAGTACTTC. Amino acid sequence: CASSLGGSLYEQYF. The rearrangement joins TRBV7-3 to TRBJ2-7; possibly TRBD1 or TRBD2 for D (5 bases each). This CDR3 comprises 14 residues. The V gene's germline CDR1 is SGHTA and CDR2 FQGTGA. The V and J ends lost 2 bases and 3 bases respectively, with 11 bases between them.

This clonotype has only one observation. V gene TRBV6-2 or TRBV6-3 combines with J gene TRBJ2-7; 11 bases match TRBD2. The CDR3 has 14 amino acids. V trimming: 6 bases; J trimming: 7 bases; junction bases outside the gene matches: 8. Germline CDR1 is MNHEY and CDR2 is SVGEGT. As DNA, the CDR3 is TGTGCCAGCAGATTAGCGGGGGGGGCGCGGGAGCAGTACTTC. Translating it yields CASRLAGGAREQYF.

CDR3 sequence reads: CASSRTGRATDTQYF. For the CDR3, the DNA is TGCGCCAGCAGTCGGACAGGTAGAGCTACAGATACGCAGTATTTT. The chain combines TRBV4-3 with TRBJ2-3; 7 bases align to TRBD1. The ends lost 6 bases at V and 3 bases at J; junction bases unmatched: 9. The CDR3 sequence is 15 residues long. Germline lookup yields CDR1 LGHNA and CDR2 YSLEER.

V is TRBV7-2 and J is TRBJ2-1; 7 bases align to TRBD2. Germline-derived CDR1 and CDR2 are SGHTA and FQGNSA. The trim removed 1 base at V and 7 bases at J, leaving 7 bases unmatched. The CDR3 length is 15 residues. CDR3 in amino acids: CASSLDAGVGNEQFF. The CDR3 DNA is TGTGCCAGCAGCTTAGACGCGGGAGTGGGGAATGAGCAGTTCTTC.

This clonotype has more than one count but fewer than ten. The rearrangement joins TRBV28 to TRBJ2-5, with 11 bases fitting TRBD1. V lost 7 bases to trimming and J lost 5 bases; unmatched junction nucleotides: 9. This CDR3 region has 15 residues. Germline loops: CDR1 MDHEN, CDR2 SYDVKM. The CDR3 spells CASTPGTGGYETQYF. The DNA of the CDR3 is TGTGCCAGCACTCCGGGGACAGGGGGATATGAGACCCAGTACTTC.

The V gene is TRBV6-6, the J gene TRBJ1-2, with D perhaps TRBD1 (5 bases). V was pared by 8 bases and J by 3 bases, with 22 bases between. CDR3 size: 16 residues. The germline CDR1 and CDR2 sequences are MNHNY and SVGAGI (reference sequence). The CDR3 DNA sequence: TGTGCCAGCTACGACAATGGGCAGGGCAGGTACTATGGCTACACCTTC. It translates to CASYDNGQGRYYGYTF.

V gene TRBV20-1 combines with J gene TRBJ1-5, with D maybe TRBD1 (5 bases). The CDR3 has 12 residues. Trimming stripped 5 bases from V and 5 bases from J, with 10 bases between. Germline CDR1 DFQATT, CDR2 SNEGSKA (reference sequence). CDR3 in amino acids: CSAGDSYQPQHF. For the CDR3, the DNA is TGCAGTGCTGGGGACTCTTATCAGCCCCAGCATTTT.

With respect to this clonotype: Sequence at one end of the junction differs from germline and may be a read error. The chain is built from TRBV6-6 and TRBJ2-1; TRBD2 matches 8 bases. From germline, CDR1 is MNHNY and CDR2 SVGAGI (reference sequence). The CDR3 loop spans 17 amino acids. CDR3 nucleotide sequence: TGTGCCAGCCGGAGGATAGCGGGACCACAGTTAGCGAATGAGCGGTTCTTC. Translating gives CASRRIAGPQLANERFF.

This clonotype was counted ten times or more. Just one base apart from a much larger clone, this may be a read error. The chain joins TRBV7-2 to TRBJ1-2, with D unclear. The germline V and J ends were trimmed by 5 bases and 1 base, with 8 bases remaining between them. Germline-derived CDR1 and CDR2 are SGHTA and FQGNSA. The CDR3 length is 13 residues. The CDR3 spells CASSVDNNYGYTF. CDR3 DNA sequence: TGTGCCAGCAGCGTAGACAATAACTATGGCTACACCTTC.

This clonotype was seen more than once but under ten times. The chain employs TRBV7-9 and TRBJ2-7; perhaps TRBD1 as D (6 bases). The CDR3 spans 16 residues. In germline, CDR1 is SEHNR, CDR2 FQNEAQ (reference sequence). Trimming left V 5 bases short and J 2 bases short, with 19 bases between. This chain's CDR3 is CASSPQGRGVAYEQYF. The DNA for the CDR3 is TGTGCCAGCAGCCCCCAGGGGCGCGGAGTTGCCTACGAGCAGTACTTC.

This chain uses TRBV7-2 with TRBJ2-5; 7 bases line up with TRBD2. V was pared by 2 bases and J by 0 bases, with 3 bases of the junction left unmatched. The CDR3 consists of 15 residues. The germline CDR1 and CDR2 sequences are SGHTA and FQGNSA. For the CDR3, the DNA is TGTGCCAGCAGCTTACTGCGGGGGAACCAAGAGACCCAGTACTTC. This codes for CASSLLRGNQETQYF.

CDR3 nucleotide sequence: TGTGCCAGCGGTCTAACCGGGACTTGGGGGAGGGGTCAGCAGTTCTTC. Its translation is CASGLTGTWGRGQQFF. This chain joins TRBV12-3 or TRBV12-4 and TRBJ2-1; 7 bases match TRBD2. The CDR3 has 16 amino acids. J gave up 11 bases and V 8 bases, and 21 bases lay outside the gene matches.